Detailed here is one TCR beta chain. Its cognate antigen is unknown. The PCR employed 60 Vbeta primers together with 13 Jbeta primers. The method was immunoSEQ multiplex PCR; TCRdb's version includes in-frame clones alone and lacks a portion of them. The sample has approximately 140,000 clones, about 75% seen once. The data were obtained in a study of cytomegalovirus exposure and HLA in healthy donors. There are 15 residues in the CDR3. Germline V gives CDR1 LNHNV, CDR2 YYDKDF (reference sequence). V lost 3 bases and J lost 3; bases outside the gene matches: 7. Study observations and caveats: TCR beta V- and J-gene trimming, according to a later analysis, was linked to a missense DCLRE1C variant. Sequences of the TCR beta chain were said to predict the HLA-A and HLA-B alleles of most subjects accurately.

The chain uses TRBV15 and TRBJ2-7; the match to TRBD1 covers 8 bases. The specimen sequenced was PBMCs. This receptor was identified in a man younger than 35 in good health and CMV-seronegative. The CDR3 spells CATSSSYGQGYEQYF. CDR3 bases: TGTGCCACCAGCAGTAGTTATGGACAGGGCTACGAGCAGTACTTC.